Below, one TCR beta chain is given with its context. Its antigen remains unknown. This sample was included in a study of OX40 agonist ivuxolimab in advanced cancers. The overall study: Patients in dose escalation had liver, melanoma, kidney or head and neck cancers. Study-level points and caveats: Among expanded peripheral T cells, antigen specificity went undetermined.

Autoimmune disease history or systemic immunosuppression disqualified patients. This CDR3 comprises 18 residues. TCRdb's table, derived via immunoSEQ multiplex PCR, lists solely in-frame clones and lacks some. Of roughly 70,000 clones detected, about nine tenths appear once; the ten largest clones hold about 2%. This clonotype was obtained from an adult with an advanced solid tumor such as melanoma, head and neck, liver or kidney cancer. The sequences come from CD4+ or CD8+ T cells sorted from blood, collected in a trial of the OX40 agonist ivuxolimab. This chain links TRBV21-1 with TRBJ2-3; TRBD2 reflects the table's D call only, with no check against the DNA. TRBV21-1 is marked as a pseudogene. The DNA of the CDR3 is TGTGCCAGCATCCCAGTGGGAGGGAGAGGCCTCAGCTCAGATACGCAGTATTTT. It yields the protein CASIPVGGRGLSSDTQYF.